This TCR beta chain was recorded in a study of T cells expressing NK-cell markers. For the study at large: Investigators obtained TCR beta repertoires from sorted CD3+CD56+NKG2C+, CD3+CD56+NKG2C- and CD3+CD56-NKG2C+ T cells.

The study's findings and limits: Similarly, these clonotypes led the CD3+CD56-NKG2C+ fraction as well in several donors.

In generating TCR beta cDNA, 5'RACE template switching with UMIs was used. Using the 5' RACE reads, TCRdb records one entry per CDR3 protein without DNA. The specimen's table records some 500,000 distinct CDR3 sequences. In the case of this clonotype: What it recognizes is unknown.

This CDR3 contains 16 residues. Germline-derived CDR1 and CDR2 are MGHRA and YSYEKL. Input material: blood T cells: a sorted CD56 or NKG2C T cell subset, CD4+ or CD8+ T cells, or bulk PBMC T cells (not recorded which). V and J are TRBV4-1 and TRBJ1-1; with no DNA, the TCRdb D assignment of TRBD1 cannot be verified. This receptor was taken from a woman in her forties or fifties in good health. CDR3 region: CASSLSAGGAHTEAFF.